Sequencing of this TCR beta chain was carried out in a study of response to subunit inactivated influenza vaccine. Broader study findings: Each seasonal flu vaccination may recruit only limited new T cells, authors suggested.

Comments on this clonotype: Its specificity is unknown.

Using its own MiXCR run on the RT-PCR reads, TCRdb lists one record per CDR3 protein. The table includes 450,000 to 600,000 distinct CDR3 sequences, approximately 7.1% detected once. The CDR3 loop spans 16 amino acids. V lost 3 bases, J lost 0 bases, and 12 bases lay in between. The V and J genes are TRBV12-3 or TRBV12-4 and TRBJ1-3, with TRBD1 as a possible D gene (5 bases). The clonotype originates from a man between 50 and 75 years old who received an inactivated influenza vaccine. Material: PBMCs from blood, obtained roughly 24 months after vaccination. CDR3 DNA sequence: TGTGCCAGCAGTTTGGCGGGGGAAATCTCTGGAAACACCATATATTTT. Amino acids: CASSLAGEISGNTIYF.